The TCR beta chain under discussion was sequenced for a study of T cell responses to AZD1222 COVID-19 vaccine. Assay used: immunoSEQ multiplex PCR; TCRdb lists only in-frame clones, some missing. Of fewer than 300,000 clones listed, more than 80% were seen once; the top ten hold 0.5% to 0.7%. The germline V and J ends were trimmed by 4 bases and 0 bases, with 19 bases remaining between them. The CDR3 spans 18 residues. Looked up from germline, CDR1 is MGHRA and CDR2 is YSYEKL. The chain couples TRBV4-1 to TRBJ1-5; possibly TRBD1 for D (5 bases). Sequences were derived from peripheral blood, sampled on day 0 of AZD1222 vaccination. This receptor was obtained from an adult in good health. The CDR3 region has the DNA TGCGCCAGCAGCCGAGCTCCGGGACGGCTTTCTAGCAATCAGCCCCAGCATTTT. It is translated as CASSRAPGRLSSNQPQHF.